These 24 T cell receptor beta chains originate from one sample sequenced in a study of T-cell memory formation after mild COVID-19. Each CDR3 protein gets one entry after TCRdb re-called the 5' RACE reads with MiXCR. The sample contains roughly 400,000 distinct CDR3 sequences, more than 15% of which appear only once. The specimen sequenced was PBMCs or a T cell subset sorted from them (not recorded which). These receptors originate from a man in his late teens or twenties who had mild COVID-19 (a few samples of this study predate the infection). Cell type and time point are not known.

This chain uses TRBV25-1 with TRBJ2-1, with a weak D call TRBD1 (6 bases). This CDR3 spans 14 amino acids. V gave up 1 base and J gave up 5 bases, with 9 bases separating them. The germline V gene encodes CDR1 MGHDK and CDR2 SYGVNS. CDR3 amino acids: CASSEWNRDNEQFF. The CDR3 DNA sequence: TGTGCCAGCAGTGAATGGAACAGGGACAATGAGCAGTTCTTC.

In this sample, this clonotype turned up a few times. The V call is TRBV6-5, the J call TRBJ2-1; 7 bases fit TRBD2. J lost 6 bases, V lost 0 bases, and 5 bases had no gene match. CDR1 is MNHEY and CDR2 is SVGAGI in the germline V gene. The CDR3 runs 15 residues. CDR3 in DNA: TGTGCCAGCAGTTACTCGGCGGGGGACGTCAATGAGCAGTTCTTC. This codes for CASSYSAGDVNEQFF.

V and J are TRBV7-3 and TRBJ1-6, with D uncertain. The CDR3 length is 13 residues. Germline V gives CDR1 SGHTA, CDR2 FQGTGA. V was pared by 4 bases and J by 4 bases, with 5 bases between. The CDR3 sequence: CASSSTYNSPLHF. CDR3 nucleotides: TGTGCCAGCAGCTCGACATATAATTCACCCCTCCACTTT.

Concerning this clonotype itself: Relative to the germline gene, one junction end is altered; a read error may explain this. V is TRBV12-3 or TRBV12-4 and J is TRBJ2-7; 12 positions match TRBD2. CDR3 size: 14 residues. In DNA form, the CDR3 reads TGTGCCAGCAGTCTAGCGGGGGGGCCTCGCGAGCAGTACTTC. This gives the protein CASSLAGGPREQYF.

This clonotype was detected a few times. The chain uses TRBV7-8 and TRBJ2-1, with 8 bases matching TRBD1. The CDR3 has 17 amino acids. V dropped 5 bases and J dropped 0; count of bases not matched to a gene: 9. Germline V CDR1 and CDR2: SGHVS, FQNEAQ. CDR3 sequence (DNA): TGTGCCAGCAGCCCCACCCGGGACAGGAGCTCCTACAATGAGCAGTTCTTC. It yields the protein CASSPTRDRSSYNEQFF.

The V gene is TRBV7-9, the J gene TRBJ2-1; 7 bases are a match to TRBD2. The ends lost 3 bases at V and 7 bases at J; junction bases unmatched: 9. The CDR3 is made up of 15 amino acids. CDR1 and CDR2 (germline): SEHNR, FQNEAQ (reference sequence). The CDR3 loop is CASSFRNQAGNEQFF. DNA of the CDR3: TGTGCCAGCAGCTTCCGTAACCAAGCGGGGAATGAGCAGTTCTTC.

The chain has TRBV12-3 or TRBV12-4 and TRBJ1-5, with D possibly being TRBD1 (5 bases). The ends were cut back, 3 bases at V and 7 bases at J, with 13 bases in the middle. The CDR3 runs 14 residues. The CDR3 protein is CASSFGQGLQPQHF. The CDR3 region has the DNA TGTGCCAGCAGTTTCGGGCAGGGTTTACAGCCCCAGCATTTT.

This clonotype showed up just a few times. The V gene is TRBV6-5, the J gene TRBJ1-2; TRBD1 matches 7 bases. Trimming at V came to 0 bases and at J to 9 bases, leaving 16 bases not matched to a gene. The CDR3 spans 17 residues. Germline CDR1 reads MNHEY; CDR2 reads SVGAGI. The CDR3 loop reads CASSYSLGTAGGVRYTF. The CDR3 DNA reads TGTGCCAGCAGTTACTCTCTCGGGACAGCTGGAGGAGTTCGCTACACCTTC.

This clonotype was counted between two and nine times. The chain couples TRBV25-1 to TRBJ1-4; possibly TRBD1 for D (5 bases). Trimming cost V 3 bases and J 7 bases, with 15 bases left between them. The V gene's germline CDR1 is MGHDK and CDR2 SYGVNS. This CDR3 has 15 amino acids. Here the CDR3 DNA reads TGTGCCAGCAGTGACGGGACGAACTTCGGTGAAAAACTGTTTTTT. The encoded protein is CASSDGTNFGEKLFF.

This clonotype was observed a handful of times. The chain combines TRBV7-8 with TRBJ1-2; no clear D. Trimming removed 5 bases from V and 3 bases from J, with 10 bases in between. There are 13 residues in the CDR3. CDR1 SGHVS and CDR2 FQNEAQ come from the germline V gene. The CDR3, as DNA: TGTGCCAGCAGCCCCGGGAGGGACTATGGCTACACCTTC. The encoded protein is CASSPGRDYGYTF.

The V and J genes are TRBV7-9 and TRBJ2-7; no definite D call. With 5 bases removed from V and 0 bases from J, the gap between germline ends came to 8 bases. The CDR3 sequence is 13 residues long. Germline CDR1 SEHNR, CDR2 FQNEAQ (reference sequence). The DNA of the CDR3 is TGTGCCAGCAGCCCGTCCCGCTCCTACGAGCAGTACTTC. Amino acids: CASSPSRSYEQYF.

The chain is built from TRBV7-9 and TRBJ2-7; tentatively, D is TRBD1 or TRBD2 (5 bases each). This CDR3 has 14 residues. Germline V gene lookup returns CDR1 SEHNR and CDR2 FQNEAQ (reference sequence). Trimming stripped 5 bases from V and 0 bases from J, with 11 bases between. In DNA, the CDR3 is TGTGCCAGCAGCGCCACGGGGCGCTCCTACGAGCAGTACTTC. It encodes CASSATGRSYEQYF.

This clonotype has a handful of counts. The genes are TRBV6-2 or TRBV6-3 and TRBJ2-1; D is possibly TRBD1 or TRBD2 (5 bases each). Per germline, CDR1 MNHEY and CDR2 SVGEGT. The CDR3 has 13 amino acids. V lost 7 bases and J 2 bases, leaving 9 bases between the germline ends. The CDR3 DNA is TGTGCCAGCAAACGGGACCCCTACAATGAGCAGTTCTTC. Its translation is CASKRDPYNEQFF.

The chain uses TRBV25-1 and TRBJ1-4; D is possibly TRBD1 (5 bases). V shed 7 bases and J shed 9 bases, with 12 bases lying between them. Per germline, CDR1 MGHDK and CDR2 SYGVNS. The CDR3 length is 12 residues. The CDR3 protein is CASTYDSQKLFF. Written as DNA, the CDR3 is TGTGCCAGCACCTACGACAGCCAAAAACTGTTTTTT.

In its sample, this clonotype was seen a few times. The genes are TRBV7-7 and TRBJ2-7; no definite D call. Trimming pared 1 base from V and 0 bases from J, leaving 7 bases between. CDR1 is SSHAT and CDR2 is FNYEAQ in the germline V gene (reference sequence). This CDR3 has 14 amino acids. This chain's CDR3 is CASSLGTASYEQYF. The CDR3 DNA follows: TGTGCCAGCAGCTTAGGTACAGCCTCCTACGAGCAGTACTTC.

This clonotype was recorded at least ten times. This rearrangement joins TRBV7-9 to TRBJ2-3, with TRBD2 as a possible D gene (5 bases). Germline V CDR1 and CDR2: SEHNR, FQNEAQ (reference sequence). V was cut by 6 bases and J by 0 bases, with 7 bases left in between. This CDR3 has 13 amino acids. The DNA for the CDR3 is TGTGCCAGCAGGTGGACTAGCACAGATACGCAGTATTTT. Its translation is CASRWTSTDTQYF.

The chain couples TRBV7-3 to TRBJ2-6; possibly TRBD2 for D (5 bases). Germline V CDR1 and CDR2: SGHTA, FQGTGA. This CDR3 is 13 amino acids long. V lost 5 bases to trimming and J lost 10 bases, with 12 bases between them. The CDR3 nucleotides are TGTGCCAGCAGCCGCGGGTCCCTTAACGTCCTGACTTTC. This gives the protein CASSRGSLNVLTF. Variable domain in full (rest from reference TRBV7-3 and TRBJ2-6): GAGVSQTPSNKVTEKGKYVELRCDPISGHTALYWYRQSLGQGPEFLIYFQGTGAADDSGLPNDRFFAVRPEGSVSTLKIQRTERGDSAVYLCASSRGSLNVLTFGAGSRLTVL.

This sequence joins TRBV4-3 and TRBJ2-1, with TRBD2 as a possible D gene (6 bases). The CDR3 covers 16 residues. Germline-derived CDR1 and CDR2 are LGHNA and YSLEER. V was clipped by 1 base and J by 8 bases, with 18 bases between them. The CDR3 DNA is TGCGCCAGCAGCCAAGCATGGGTAACTAGCAGGGATGAGCAGTTCTTC. Amino acids: CASSQAWVTSRDEQFF.

This clonotype has more than one count but fewer than ten. V is TRBV27 and J is TRBJ2-7; 7 nucleotides agree with TRBD1. V shed 0 bases and J 3 bases; nucleotides not matched to a gene: 5. From germline, CDR1 is MNHEY and CDR2 SMNVEV (reference sequence). This CDR3 region has 15 residues. CDR3 sequence reads: CASSLSRDRIYEQYF. DNA of the CDR3: TGTGCCAGCAGTTTATCCCGGGACAGAATCTACGAGCAGTACTTC.

The chain recombines TRBV10-3 with TRBJ1-4; perhaps TRBD1 as D (6 bases). This CDR3 has 13 amino acids. Germline CDR1 and CDR2: ENHRY and SYGVKD. Trimming removed 5 bases from V and 8 bases from J, with 12 bases in between. In DNA, the CDR3 is TGTGCCATCAGTCTGGGGGCGGGAGAAAAACTGTTTTTT. Its protein product is CAISLGAGEKLFF.

The DNA for the CDR3 is TGTGCCAGCAGCTTAGGCGGTACCTTGGACATTCAGTACTTC. Its protein is CASSLGGTLDIQYF. The chain couples TRBV5-4 to TRBJ2-4; D call uncertain. V lost 2 bases, J lost 8 bases, and 14 bases lay in between. Germline CDR1 is SGHNT and CDR2 is YYREEE (reference sequence). CDR3 size: 14 residues.

V usage is TRBV6-2 or TRBV6-3 and J usage is TRBJ1-5, with TRBD1 as a possible D gene (6 bases). Trimming left V 6 bases short and J 5 bases short, with 17 bases between. In germline, CDR1 is MNHEY, CDR2 SVGEGT. This CDR3 comprises 15 residues. CDR3 coding DNA: TGTGCCAGCAGGCCCGGCAGGGGATGGGATCAGCCCCAGCATTTT. Protein: CASRPGRGWDQPQHF.

V and J are TRBV12-3 or TRBV12-4 and TRBJ1-1, with D tentatively TRBD1 (5 bases). V shed 8 bases and J shed 0 bases, with 13 bases lying between them. The CDR3 covers 14 residues. CDR3 sequence reads: CASGTGPMNTEAFF. The CDR3 nucleotides read TGTGCCAGCGGGACGGGGCCTATGAACACTGAAGCTTTCTTT.

The V gene is TRBV7-7, the J gene TRBJ2-1; D gene unclear. The V end was cut by 2 bases, the J end by 3 bases, with 11 bases between. Germline CDR1 is SSHAT and CDR2 is FNYEAQ (reference sequence). CDR3 size: 15 residues. The CDR3 DNA reads TGTGCCAGCAGCTTAAGTACCACAAGCTACAATGAGCAGTTCTTC. This codes for CASSLSTTSYNEQFF.